Below are 2 T cell receptor beta chains sequenced from a single sample in a study of sequential checkpoint blockade in melanoma (dated by TCRdb to the late 2010s). The receptor library was made with the immunoSEQ multiplex PCR assay. The table was pulled from immuneACCESS by TCRdb, which kept in-frame rearrangements only. Such tables lose some clones; where checked, under half of the loss comes from unresolved V genes, and the rest has no known cause. The sample includes roughly 30,000 clones, with nearly 85% observed a single time. The ten largest clones capture around a sixth of the sample. This sample's treatment or condition label indicates: randomized to nivolumab then ipilimumab (arm A) or the reverse (arm B). Sequenced here: CD8+ T cells sorted from blood (inferred from file names), sampled from a patient given nivolumab and ipilimumab in sequence. Every receptor here comes from a human donor with melanoma.

The CDR3 region is CASSEAGSRGGSRKEQYF. CDR3 nucleotide sequence: TGTGCCAGCAGTGAAGCCGGTTCGCGGGGGGGCAGCAGGAAGGAGCAGTACTTC. J is TRBJ2-7 and V is TRBV6-1, with 9 bases matching TRBD2. The V segment lost 0 bases and the J segment 7 bases; nucleotides outside the gene matches: 16. Looked up from germline, CDR1 is MNHNS and CDR2 is SASEGT. This CDR3 spans 18 amino acids.

The chain employs TRBV13 and TRBJ1-1; TRBD1 agrees at 7 bases. The CDR3 runs to 15 residues. V shed 4 bases, J shed 0 bases, and the junction held 5 bases outside the gene matches. Germline V gene data show CDR1 as PRHDT and CDR2 as FYEKMQ (reference sequence). CDR3 loop: CASSYRQGLNTEAFF. The CDR3 nucleotides read TGTGCCAGCAGCTATAGACAGGGTTTGAACACTGAAGCTTTCTTT.